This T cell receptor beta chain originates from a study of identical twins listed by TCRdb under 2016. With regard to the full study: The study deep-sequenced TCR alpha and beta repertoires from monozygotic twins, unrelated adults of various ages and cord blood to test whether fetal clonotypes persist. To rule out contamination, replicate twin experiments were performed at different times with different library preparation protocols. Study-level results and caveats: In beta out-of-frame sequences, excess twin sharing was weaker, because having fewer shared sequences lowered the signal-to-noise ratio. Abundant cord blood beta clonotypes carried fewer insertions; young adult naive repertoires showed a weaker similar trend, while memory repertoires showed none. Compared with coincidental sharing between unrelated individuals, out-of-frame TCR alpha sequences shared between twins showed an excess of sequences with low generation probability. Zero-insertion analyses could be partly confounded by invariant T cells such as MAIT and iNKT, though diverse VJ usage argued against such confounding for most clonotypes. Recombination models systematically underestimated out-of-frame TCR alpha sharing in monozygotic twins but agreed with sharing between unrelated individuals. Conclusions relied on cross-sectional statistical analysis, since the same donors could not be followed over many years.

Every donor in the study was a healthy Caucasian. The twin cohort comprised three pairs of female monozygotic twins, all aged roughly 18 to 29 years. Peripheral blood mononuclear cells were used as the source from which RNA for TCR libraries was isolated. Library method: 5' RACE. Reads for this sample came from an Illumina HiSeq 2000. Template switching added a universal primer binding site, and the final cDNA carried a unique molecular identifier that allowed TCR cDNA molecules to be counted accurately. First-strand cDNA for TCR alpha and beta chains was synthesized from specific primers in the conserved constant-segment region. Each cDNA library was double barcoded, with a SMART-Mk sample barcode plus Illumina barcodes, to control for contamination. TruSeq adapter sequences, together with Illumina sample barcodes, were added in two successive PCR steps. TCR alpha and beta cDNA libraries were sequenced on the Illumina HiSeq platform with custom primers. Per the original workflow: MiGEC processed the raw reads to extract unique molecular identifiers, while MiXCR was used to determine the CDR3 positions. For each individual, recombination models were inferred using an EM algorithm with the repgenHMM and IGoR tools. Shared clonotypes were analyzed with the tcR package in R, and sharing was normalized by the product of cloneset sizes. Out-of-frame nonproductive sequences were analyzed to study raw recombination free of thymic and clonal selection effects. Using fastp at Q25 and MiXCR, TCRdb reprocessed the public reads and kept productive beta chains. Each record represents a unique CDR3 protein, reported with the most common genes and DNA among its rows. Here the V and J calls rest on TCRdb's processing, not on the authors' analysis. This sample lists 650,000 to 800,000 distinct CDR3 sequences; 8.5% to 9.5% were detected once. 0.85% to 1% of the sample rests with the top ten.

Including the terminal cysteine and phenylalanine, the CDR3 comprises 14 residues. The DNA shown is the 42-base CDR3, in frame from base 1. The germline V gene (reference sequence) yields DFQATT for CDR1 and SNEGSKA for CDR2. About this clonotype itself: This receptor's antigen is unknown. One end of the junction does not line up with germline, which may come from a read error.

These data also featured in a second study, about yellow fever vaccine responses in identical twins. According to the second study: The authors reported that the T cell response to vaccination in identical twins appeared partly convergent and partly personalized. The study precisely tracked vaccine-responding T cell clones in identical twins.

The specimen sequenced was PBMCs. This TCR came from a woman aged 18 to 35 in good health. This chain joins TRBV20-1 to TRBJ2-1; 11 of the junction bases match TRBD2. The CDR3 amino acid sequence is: CIARDFSGGAWQFF. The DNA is TGCATTGCTAGAGATTTTAGCGGGGGGGCCTGGCAGTTCTTC.